Detailed here is one T cell receptor (beta chain). The antigen is not known. V was pared by 6 bases and J by 4 bases, with 15 bases between. The CDR3 is 15 amino acids. From germline, CDR1 is MNHNS and CDR2 SASEGT. Using its own MiXCR run on the 5' RACE reads, TCRdb lists one record per CDR3 protein. Here the sample spans more than 650,000 distinct CDR3 sequences, roughly 10% being singletons. The data were taken from a study of CD8 T cells in ankylosing spondylitis. Study-wide results and limits: A TCR beta motif of fewer than ten highly homologous variants seemed to mark ankylosing spondylitis blood. Within matched ankylosing spondylitis synovial fluid, disease-linked clones were reportedly significantly enriched.

The chain links TRBV6-1 to TRBJ2-2; possibly TRBD2 for D (5 bases). The sample comprised blood, either unsorted or a sorted T cell fraction (not recorded which). This receptor was taken from a male donor with ankylosing spondylitis. The CDR3 region is CASSLLDAGTGELFF. Here the CDR3 DNA reads TGTGCCAGCAGCCTACTAGATGCGGGCACCGGGGAGCTGTTTTTT.